One and the same sample provided the 21 T cell receptor beta chains below, sequenced in a study of OX40 agonist ivuxolimab in advanced cancers. Data came from immunoSEQ multiplex PCR; TCRdb stores just in-frame clones and leaves some out. The sample lists 65,000 to 95,000 clones, around 87% occurring once. Material: CD4+ or CD8+ T cells sorted from blood, obtained in a trial of the OX40 agonist ivuxolimab. The receptors come from an adult with an advanced solid tumor such as melanoma, head and neck, liver or kidney cancer.

The chain has TRBV18 and TRBJ2-5; possibly TRBD2 for D (6 bases). This CDR3 contains 16 residues. Germline CDR1 is KGHSH and CDR2 is LQKENI. Trimming took 3 bases from V and 2 from J, leaving 16 bases between them. CDR3 amino acids: CASSPISGNPQETQYF. The CDR3 nucleotides read TGTGCCAGCTCACCTATTAGCGGCAACCCACAAGAGACCCAGTACTTC.

This chain uses TRBV28 with TRBJ1-3; 7 bases align to TRBD1. The CDR3 is made up of 15 amino acids. V lost 2 bases to trimming and J lost 2 bases; unmatched junction nucleotides: 3. Germline V CDR1 and CDR2: MDHEN, SYDVKM. The CDR3 nucleotides read TGTGCCAGCAGTTTAACGACAGGGCCTGGAAACACCATATATTTT. Translation: CASSLTTGPGNTIYF.

This clone came up once. The rearrangement joins TRBV6-1 to TRBJ2-1; 7 nucleotides line up with TRBD1. V shed 3 bases, J shed 5 bases, and the junction held 1 base outside the gene matches. The CDR3 spans 13 residues. Germline assignment: CDR1 MNHNS and CDR2 SASEGT. The CDR3 is CASSDGQDNEQFF. CDR3 nucleotide sequence: TGTGCCAGCAGTGATGGACAGGACAATGAGCAGTTCTTC.

The rearrangement links TRBV29-1 to TRBJ2-4, with 7 bases identical to TRBD1. Germline CDR1 reads SQVTM; CDR2 reads ANQGSEA. V gave up 7 bases and J gave up 0 bases; unmatched junction bases: 6. The CDR3 sequence is 14 residues long. This chain's CDR3 is CSARQGEAKNIQYF. The CDR3 coding sequence is TGCAGCGCCAGACAGGGTGAAGCCAAAAACATTCAGTACTTC.

V and J are TRBV30 and TRBJ1-4; TRBD1 matches 8 bases. V shed 3 bases, J shed 3 bases, and the junction held 9 bases outside the gene matches. CDR1 and CDR2 from the germline V gene are GTSNPN and SVGIG (reference sequence). The CDR3 is 16 amino acids. The CDR3 bases are TGTGCCTGGAGGGACAGGGCGGTATTCGCTAATGAAAAACTGTTTTTT. Its protein product is CAWRDRAVFANEKLFF.

The CDR3 bases are TGTGCCAGCAGCTTAGATATGGCAGCTAGGGGCTACACCTTC. It yields the protein CASSLDMAARGYTF. The chain employs TRBV11-2 and TRBJ1-2, with D hard to call. V was shortened by 0 bases and J by 8 bases, with 13 bases between the two germline ends. The germline gives CDR1 SGHAT, CDR2 FQNNGV. The length of the CDR3 is 14 residues.

The chain uses TRBV19 and TRBJ1-2, with D perhaps matching TRBD1 (5 bases). V was cut by 7 bases and J by 4 bases, with 10 bases left in between. Germline CDR1 reads LNHDA; CDR2 reads SQIVND (reference sequence). The CDR3 is 12 residues long. The CDR3 protein is CASKGLSYGYTF. CDR3 nucleotides: TGTGCCAGTAAGGGACTCAGCTATGGCTACACCTTC.

The rearrangement uses TRBV11-2 and TRBJ2-7, with 8 bases identical to TRBD1. From germline, CDR1 is SGHAT and CDR2 FQNNGV. This CDR3 is built from 13 residues. V lost 5 bases to trimming and J lost 4 bases; unmatched junction nucleotides: 4. CDR3 protein: CASSRDRLYEQYF. The CDR3 bases are TGTGCCAGCAGCCGGGACAGGTTATACGAGCAGTACTTC.

The V call is TRBV7-2, the J call TRBJ2-2; the D gene could be TRBD1 or TRBD2 (5 bases each). Germline assignment: CDR1 SGHTA and CDR2 FQGNSA. V was trimmed by 10 bases and J by 6 bases, leaving 9 bases between them. The CDR3 contains 11 residues. CDR3 sequence: CAIRGAGELFF. As DNA, the CDR3 is TGTGCCATCCGAGGGGCCGGGGAGCTGTTTTTT.

The chain links TRBV5-4 to TRBJ2-2, with D perhaps TRBD1 (5 bases). CDR1 SGHNT and CDR2 YYREEE come from the germline V gene (reference sequence). The CDR3 is 16 amino acids. Trimming pared 0 bases from V and 2 bases from J, leaving 11 bases between. CDR3 in amino acids: CASSLAAGKNTGELFF. The CDR3 bases are TGTGCCAGCAGCTTGGCCGCAGGGAAAAACACCGGGGAGCTGTTTTTT.

This chain connects TRBV28 to TRBJ1-1; TRBD1 aligns across 7 bases. After removal of 7 bases from V and 0 bases from J, the junction contained 5 bases not matched to a gene. This CDR3 region has 14 residues. Per germline, CDR1 MDHEN and CDR2 SYDVKM. For the CDR3, the DNA is TGTGCCAGCAAATGGGACAGATTGAACACTGAAGCTTTCTTT. Translation gives CASKWDRLNTEAFF. The full variable domain, completed using reference TRBV28 and TRBJ1-1, is DVKVTQSSRYLVKRTGEKVFLECVQDMDHENMFWYRQDPGLGLRLIYFSYDVKMKEKGDIPEGYSVSREKKERFSLILESASTNQTSMYLCASKWDRLNTEAFFGQGTRLTVV.

This clone was observed a few times. This rearrangement joins TRBV7-9 to TRBJ1-1; no firm D call. This CDR3 has 12 residues. Germline V gives CDR1 SEHNR, CDR2 FQNEAQ (reference sequence). The ends were cut back, 2 bases at V and 8 bases at J, with 9 bases in the middle. The CDR3 here is CASSLQEIEAFF. The CDR3 bases are TGTGCCAGCAGCTTACAGGAGATAGAAGCTTTCTTT.

The V call is TRBV29-1, the J call TRBJ2-1; D is uncertain. Trimming removed 2 bases at V and 3 bases at J, with 8 bases between. This CDR3 contains 13 residues. Germline CDR1 and CDR2: SQVTM and ANQGSEA. As DNA, the CDR3 is TGCAGCGTTGAAACAGAAGGCTACAATGAGCAGTTCTTC. It yields the protein CSVETEGYNEQFF.

This chain joins TRBV28 and TRBJ1-2; the match to TRBD1 covers 8 bases. This CDR3 contains 14 residues. The germline gives CDR1 MDHEN, CDR2 SYDVKM. Germline trimming cut 5 bases from V and 7 bases from J; bases unmatched to any gene: 9. The CDR3 protein is CASSPGQGRSGYTF. The CDR3 region has the DNA TGTGCCAGCAGTCCTGGACAGGGTCGAAGTGGCTACACCTTC.

The V gene is TRBV5-1, the J gene TRBJ2-1, with a tentative D call TRBD2 (6 bases). The length of the CDR3 is 15 residues. The V and J ends lost 0 bases and 5 bases respectively, with 12 bases between them. Germline V gene lookup returns CDR1 SGHRS and CDR2 YFSETQ. CDR3 protein: CASSLDGLANNEQFF. For the CDR3, the DNA is TGCGCCAGCAGCTTGGATGGGCTAGCGAACAATGAGCAGTTCTTC.

The genes are TRBV6-5 and TRBJ1-1, with a tentative D call TRBD1 (5 bases). CDR1 is MNHEY, CDR2 SVGAGI, per germline. V was shortened by 6 bases and J by 6 bases, with 11 bases between the two germline ends. The CDR3 has 12 residues. The CDR3 bases are TGTGCCAGCAGCGACCAGGGAGCTGAAGCTTTCTTT. This gives the protein CASSDQGAEAFF.

The V call is TRBV21-1, the J call TRBJ2-5; the D call in the table, TRBD2, was not verified against the DNA. TRBV21-1 is an annotated pseudogene. The CDR3 is 15 residues long. The CDR3 nucleotides read TGTGCCAGCAGCTTCGACAGTGGAGCGGGGGAGACCCAGTACTTC. Its translation is CASSFDSGAGETQYF.

The V and J genes are TRBV6-1 and TRBJ2-7; TRBD2 might be the D (6 bases). Germline V gives CDR1 MNHNS, CDR2 SASEGT. The CDR3 runs 13 residues. The V end lost 10 bases, the J end lost 5 bases, and 18 bases lay between the germline ends. The CDR3 loop reads CATQDGGIHEQYF. The CDR3 DNA reads as TGTGCCACCCAGGACGGGGGTATACACGAGCAGTACTTC.

The V gene is TRBV4-2, the J gene TRBJ1-2; a possible D gene is TRBD1 (6 bases). Germline V gives CDR1 LGHNA, CDR2 YNFKEQ. Deletions cut 0 bases from V and 8 bases from J, with 19 bases between. There are 16 residues in the CDR3. CDR3 region: CASSQEGDRPLAGYTF. The CDR3 bases are TGTGCCAGCAGCCAAGAAGGTGACAGGCCCTTGGCGGGCTACACCTTC.

V gene TRBV7-3 combines with J gene TRBJ1-6; possibly TRBD1 for D (6 bases). Germline CDR1 SGHTA, CDR2 FQGTGA. CDR3 length equals 13 residues. With 0 bases removed from V and 9 bases from J, the gap between germline ends came to 6 bases. CDR3 protein: CASSLTDSSPLHF. Here the CDR3 DNA reads TGTGCCAGCAGCTTAACGGACAGTTCACCCCTCCACTTT.

CDR3 protein: CSVEVGDEQFF. In DNA, the CDR3 is TGCAGCGTTGAGGTCGGCGATGAGCAGTTCTTC. This chain joins TRBV29-1 and TRBJ2-1; D unclear. The CDR3 length is 11 residues. CDR1 SQVTM and CDR2 ANQGSEA come from the germline V gene. V lost 3 bases and J lost 8, with 8 bases in between.